This T cell receptor (beta chain) stems from a study of OX40 agonist ivuxolimab in advanced cancers. At the level of the study: There were three patients with partial responses, one having hepatocellular carcinoma and two cutaneous melanoma. Findings and limits, study-wide: Averaged across samples, CD8+ T cells carried more expanded clones than CD4+ did.

Trimming pared 2 bases from V and 2 bases from J, leaving 11 bases between. Looked up from germline, CDR1 is SGHRS and CDR2 is YFSETQ. This CDR3 region has 14 residues. Data came from immunoSEQ multiplex PCR; TCRdb stores just in-frame clones and leaves some out. Of about 77,000 clones in the sample, 87% were seen once. Comment on this clone: Antigen specificity is unknown.

The TCR was taken from an adult with an advanced solid tumor such as melanoma, head and neck, liver or kidney cancer. Sample: CD4+ or CD8+ T cells sorted from blood, taken in a trial of the OX40 agonist ivuxolimab. The chain has TRBV5-1 and TRBJ2-7; no reliable D call. As DNA, the CDR3 is TGCGCCAGCAGCTTTAAAATAGAGACCTACGAGCAGTACTTC. Its translation is CASSFKIETYEQYF. The full variable domain, rest sourced from reference TRBV5-1 and TRBJ2-7, is KAGVTQTPRYLIKTRGQQVTLSCSPISGHRSVSWYQQTPGQGLQFLFEYFSETQRNKGNFPGRFSGRQFSNSRSEMNVSTLELGDSALYLCASSFKIETYEQYFGPGTRLTVT.